This T cell receptor beta chain was profiled in a study of cytomegalovirus exposure and HLA in healthy donors. As for the study in general: One earlier analysis, a look at around 170 million T cells, found roughly 110 million unique TCR beta sequences.

The V segment lost 4 bases and the J segment 4 bases; nucleotides outside the gene matches: 7. The CDR3 loop spans 15 amino acids. Germline V gives CDR1 LNHDA, CDR2 SQIVND (reference sequence). The PCR had 60 Vbeta and 13 Jbeta primers. Method: immunoSEQ multiplex PCR; TCRdb's copy keeps in-frame clones and lacks some. The repertoire holds about 70,000 clones, with 86% as singletons. The clonotype originates from a woman aged 30 to 39 in good health and CMV-seronegative. The chain links TRBV19 to TRBJ1-3, with 7 positions matching TRBD1. Sequenced sample: PBMCs. CDR3 in amino acids: CASSTTGESGNTIYF. The CDR3 DNA reads TGTGCCAGTAGTACTACAGGGGAGTCGGGAAACACCATATATTTT.